This T cell receptor beta chain was observed in a study of neurological immune-mediated disorders. Germline CDR1 reads SEHNR; CDR2 reads FQNEAQ (reference sequence). The CDR3 extends over 16 amino acids. V lost 5 bases, J lost 7 bases, and 20 bases lay in between. It was by 5'RACE with 10-nucleotide random UMIs that the cDNA was made. MiXCR, run by TCRdb on the 5' RACE reads, gives a single entry per CDR3 protein. Seen here are approximately 50,000 distinct CDR3 sequences, over 9% observed once, and the top ten hold 5.3%. The clonotype comes from a man between 65 and 85 years old with HTLV-1-associated myelopathy (HAM/TSP). J is TRBJ1-4 and V is TRBV7-9; D is ambiguous. Specimen: PBMCs. In DNA, the CDR3 is TGTGCCAGCAGCCCGCGGGGAAAGTCCGTTGGTGAAAAACTGTTTTTT. It is translated as CASSPRGKSVGEKLFF.